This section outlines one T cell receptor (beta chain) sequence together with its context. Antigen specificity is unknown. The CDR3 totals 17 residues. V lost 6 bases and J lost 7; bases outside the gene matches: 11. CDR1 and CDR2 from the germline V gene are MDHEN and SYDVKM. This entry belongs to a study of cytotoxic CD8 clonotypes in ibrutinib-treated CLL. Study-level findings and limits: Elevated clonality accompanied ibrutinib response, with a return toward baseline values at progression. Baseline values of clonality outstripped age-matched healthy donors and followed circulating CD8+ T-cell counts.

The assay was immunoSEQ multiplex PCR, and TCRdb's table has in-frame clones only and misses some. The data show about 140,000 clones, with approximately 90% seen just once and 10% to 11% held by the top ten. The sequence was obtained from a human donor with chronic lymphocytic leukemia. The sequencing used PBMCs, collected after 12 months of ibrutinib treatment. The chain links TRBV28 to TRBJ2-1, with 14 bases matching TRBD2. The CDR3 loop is CASSPTRLAGGYNEQFF. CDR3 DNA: TGTGCCAGCAGCCCTACCCGACTAGCGGGAGGGTATAATGAGCAGTTCTTC.